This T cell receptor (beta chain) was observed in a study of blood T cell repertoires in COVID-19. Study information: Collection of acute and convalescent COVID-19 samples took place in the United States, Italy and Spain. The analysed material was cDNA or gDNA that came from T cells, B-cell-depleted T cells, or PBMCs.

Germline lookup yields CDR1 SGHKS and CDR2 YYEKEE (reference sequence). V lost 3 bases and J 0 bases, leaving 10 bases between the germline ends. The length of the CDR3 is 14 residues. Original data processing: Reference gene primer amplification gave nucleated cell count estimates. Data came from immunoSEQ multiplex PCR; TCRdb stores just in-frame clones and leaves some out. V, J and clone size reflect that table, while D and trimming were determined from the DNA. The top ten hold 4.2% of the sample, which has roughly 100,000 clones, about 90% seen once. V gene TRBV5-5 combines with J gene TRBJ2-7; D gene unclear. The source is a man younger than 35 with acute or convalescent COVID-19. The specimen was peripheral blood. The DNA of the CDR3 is TGTGCCAGCAGCTGGTTCGGTGTCTCCTACGAGCAGTACTTC. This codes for CASSWFGVSYEQYF.